Listed below are T cell receptor beta chains from one sample, sequenced in a study of T cell responses to AZD1222 COVID-19 vaccine. Profiled with immunoSEQ multiplex PCR; TCRdb holds only in-frame clones, not every one. The table shows under 150,000 clones, with roughly 92% occurring only once. Sequences were derived from peripheral blood, sampled on day 0 of AZD1222 vaccination. The receptors shown here come from an adult in good health. Both conserved end residues are part of each CDR3. The D gene is left open where the match is weak. The size entry is marked missing in some rows and otherwise reads once, few, many or a size class.

D	size	J	V	DNA	CDR3
-	-	TRBJ2-2	TRBV28	TGTGCCAGCGTGAGGGCGAACACCGGGGAGCTGTTTTTT	CASVRANTGELFF
TRBD2	-	TRBJ2-7	TRBV6-5	TGTGCCAGCGCCCGGCGGGGGGCTGACGAGCAGTACTTC	CASARRGADEQYF
-	-	TRBJ1-1	TRBV11-3	TGTGCCAGCAGCTTATCAGGGTGGACTGAAGCTTTCTTT	CASSLSGWTEAFF
TRBD1	-	TRBJ1-4	TRBV18	TGTGCCAGCTCGCCCCCCCCGGGACAGTCTAATGAAAAACTGTTTTTT	CASSPPPGQSNEKLFF
-	-	TRBJ2-5	TRBV25-1	TGTGCCAGCAGTAATCCCGGGACGAGGAAGGTAGAGACCCAGTACTTC	CASSNPGTRKVETQYF
TRBD1	-	TRBJ1-6	TRBV19	TGTGCCAGTACCGGACAGGGTCGATCACCCCTCCACTTT	CASTGQGRSPLHF
TRBD2	-	TRBJ2-7	TRBV3-1/TRBV3-2	TGTGCCAGCAGACCGCATCGTCTAGCGGGTCCCTACGAGCAGTACTTC	CASRPHRLAGPYEQYF
-	-	TRBJ1-5	TRBV2	TGTGCCAGCGCGCCTCAGGGGACGAGCAATCAGCCCCAGCATTTT	CASAPQGTSNQPQHF
TRBD2	-	TRBJ2-3	TRBV5-1	TGCGCCAGCAGCTCCTCCGGGACTAGAGGTACAGATACGCAGTATTTT	CASSSSGTRGTDTQYF
TRBD1	-	TRBJ2-7	TRBV7-8	TGTGCCAGCAGCACCCGGCGGGACAGGGCGGACGAGCAGTACTTC	CASSTRRDRADEQYF
TRBD2	-	TRBJ2-7	TRBV19	TGTGCCAGTAGTATCGGGACTAGCGGGAGGATTTACGAGCAGTACTTC	CASSIGTSGRIYEQYF
TRBD1	-	TRBJ1-2	TRBV18	TGTGCCAGCTCACTTCAACCCCAGACAGGGGACTATGGCTACACCTTC	CASSLQPQTGDYGYTF
-	-	TRBJ1-6	TRBV5-8	TGTGCCAGCAGCTTGGAGGCAGGGCTTAGCAATTCACCCCTCCACTTT	CASSLEAGLSNSPLHF
-	-	TRBJ1-2	TRBV9	TGTGCCAGCAGCCCCTCGGGGAAAGCGGATGGCTACACCTTC	CASSPSGKADGYTF
-	-	TRBJ1-6	TRBV4-1	TGCGCCAGCAGCCAAGGCGCGGGGGGGTCACCCCTCCACTTT	CASSQGAGGSPLHF
-	-	TRBJ1-3	TRBV5-1	TGCGCCAGCAGCGAGCCGGGCCTCTCTGGAAACACCATATATTTT	CASSEPGLSGNTIYF
-	-	TRBJ2-4	TRBV29-1	TGCAGCGCAATAGCTGTCCTTGCCAAAAACATTCAGTACTTC	CSAIAVLAKNIQYF
-	-	TRBJ1-1	TRBV1	TGCACCAGCACCCCGAGGGACGGGGACACTGAAGCTTTCTTT	CTSTPRDGDTEAFF
-	-	TRBJ2-1	TRBV4-2	TGTGCCAGCAGCCACGGTGGCCGGTATGAGCAGTTCTTC	CASSHGGRYEQFF
-	-	TRBJ2-1	TRBV29-1	TGCAGCGTTGGATCTTTGGCGGGTCGAAGCTCCTACAATGAGCAGTTCTTC	CSVGSLAGRSSYNEQFF
-	-	TRBJ2-3	TRBV28	TGTGCCAGCAGTTTATGGGGCAGAAGCACAGATACGCAGTATTTT	CASSLWGRSTDTQYF
-	once	TRBJ2-5	TRBV2	TGTGCCAGCAGTTTGGGGGAAGAGACCCAGTACTTC	CASSLGEETQYF
TRBD2	-	TRBJ2-3	TRBV28	TGTGCCAGCAGTCCCTGGTCCGGGACTACTGGAGATACGCAGTATTTT	CASSPWSGTTGDTQYF
-	-	TRBJ1-1	TRBV6-2/TRBV6-3	TGTGCCAGCAGTTTCGACAGGCTCCGAGCTTTCTTT	CASSFDRLRAFF
-	-	TRBJ1-6	TRBV10-3	TGTGCCATCAGTTTGAGGGCGACTGGGAATTCACCCCTCCACTTT	CAISLRATGNSPLHF
TRBD1	-	TRBJ2-7	TRBV7-2	TGTGCCAGCAGTTCTACCGGGACAGGGTCCTACGAGCAGTACTTC	CASSSTGTGSYEQYF
TRBD1	-	TRBJ1-3	TRBV19	TGTGCCAGTAGTCACGACAGGGTCTATGGAAACACCATATATTTT	CASSHDRVYGNTIYF
-	-	TRBJ2-1	TRBV24-1	TGTGCCACCAGTGCCACGGTTAGGGGTGAGCAGTTCTTC	CATSATVRGEQFF
-	-	TRBJ1-5	TRBV2	TGTGCCAGCTTGGATCGGCCGTATAGCAATCAGCCCCAGCATTTT	CASLDRPYSNQPQHF
-	-	TRBJ1-5	TRBV19	TGTGCCAGTAGAGAACTCAGGGGCAGCAATCAGCCCCAGCATTTT	CASRELRGSNQPQHF
-	-	TRBJ1-4	TRBV3-1/TRBV3-2	TGTGCCAGCAGCCGACTTGGGGGTATGGCTAATGAAAAACTGTTTTTT	CASSRLGGMANEKLFF
TRBD1	-	TRBJ1-5	TRBV19	TGTGCCAGTAGTACCGACAGGGTGGGGAATCAGCCCCAGCATTTT	CASSTDRVGNQPQHF
-	-	TRBJ1-5	TRBV5-1	TGCGCCAGCAGCTTGGAAGGGGTCAGCAATCAGCCCCAGCATTTT	CASSLEGVSNQPQHF
-	-	TRBJ1-2	TRBV27	TGTGCCAGCAGTTTATCGGCAGGGGCCAACTATGGCTACACCTTC	CASSLSAGANYGYTF
TRBD1	-	TRBJ2-3	TRBV6-1	TGTGCCAGCAGTGAGGGACAGGGGGCAGATACGCAGTATTTT	CASSEGQGADTQYF
-	-	TRBJ1-1	TRBV10-2	TGCGCCAGCAGTGCCGGCTGGGTGAACACTGAAGCTTTCTTT	CASSAGWVNTEAFF
-	-	TRBJ2-1	TRBV7-9	TGTGCCGGGAATGAGGGGGTCAATGAGCAGTTCTTC	CAGNEGVNEQFF
-	-	TRBJ2-7	TRBV5-5	TGTGCCAGCAGCTTGATGGCCTCCGTGGGGTCCTACGAGCAGTACTTC	CASSLMASVGSYEQYF
-	-	TRBJ1-2	TRBV4-1	TGCGCCAGCAGCCAAGATCTAAATAACTATGGCTACACCTTC	CASSQDLNNYGYTF
-	-	TRBJ2-1	TRBV5-1	TGCGCCAGCAGCTTGCTAACGGTTACCTACAATGAGCAGTTCTTC	CASSLLTVTYNEQFF
-	-	TRBJ1-1	TRBV6-5	TGTGCCAGCAGTCAGGGGTTTAGGGTTAACACTGAAGCTTTCTTT	CASSQGFRVNTEAFF
-	-	TRBJ1-1	TRBV20-1	TGCAGTGCTTCTGAAGCAGCTGAAGCTTTCTTT	CSASEAAEAFF
TRBD2	once	TRBJ2-7	TRBV7-9	TGTGCCAGCAGCTTATCGACTAGCGTGGGGGAGCAGTACTTC	CASSLSTSVGEQYF
-	-	TRBJ1-3	TRBV6-5	TGTGCCAGCAGGATGTCGTCGGGTGGAGGAAACACCATATATTTT	CASRMSSGGGNTIYF
-	-	TRBJ2-5	TRBV2	TGTGCCAGCAGTGCATGGGGGGTTAGAGGAGAGACCCAGTACTTC	CASSAWGVRGETQYF
TRBD1	-	TRBJ1-2	TRBV3-1/TRBV3-2	TGTGCCAGCAGCCACCGGACAGGGGAGGATGGCTACACCTTC	CASSHRTGEDGYTF
-	-	TRBJ1-4	TRBV7-9	TGTGCCAGCAGCTTCGGGCGGTTAACTAATGAAAAACTGTTTTTT	CASSFGRLTNEKLFF
-	-	TRBJ2-3	TRBV24-1	TGTGCCACCAGTGGCGCTAGCTGGTCCCCAGATACGCAGTATTTT	CATSGASWSPDTQYF
-	-	TRBJ2-1	TRBV6-4	TGTGCCAGCAGTGACGAGGACACGTGGTTCTTC	CASSDEDTWFF
TRBD1	-	TRBJ2-7	TRBV19	TGTGCCAGTAGTAGATCGACAGGGGGCGAGTACGAGCAGTACTTC	CASSRSTGGEYEQYF
-	-	TRBJ1-5	TRBV7-9	TGTGCCAGCAGCCGTCAGGAAAATCAGCCCCAGCATTTT	CASSRQENQPQHF
TRBD2	-	TRBJ2-1	TRBV28	TGTGCCAGCAGTTCTGGAGTCGGGGGGAGCGAAGAGCAGTTCTTC	CASSSGVGGSEEQFF
-	-	TRBJ2-7	TRBV5-1	TGCGCCAGCAGCTTCGGGGGCGCAAACTACGAGCAGTACTTC	CASSFGGANYEQYF
TRBD1	-	TRBJ1-1	TRBV12-3/TRBV12-4	TGTGCCAGCAGCCCGGGACAGGGGAGGGCTTTCTTT	CASSPGQGRAFF
-	-	TRBJ2-7	TRBV7-8	TGTGCCAGCAGCAGAACGGACACGACCTACGAGCAGTACTTC	CASSRTDTTYEQYF